The entry that follows covers one T cell receptor beta chain sequence. Its recognized antigen is unknown. No base quality information exists; no much larger clone differs at one position. The data originate from a study of blood T cell repertoires in COVID-19 (dated by TCRdb to 2018 to 2020). For the wider study: Samples from collaborators originated in the United States, Italy and Spain and spanned both the acute and convalescent phases of COVID-19. Where available, HLA class I and class II types were obtained from metadata supplied by the sample provider rather than from assay-based typing. The repertoires were released in a freely available public database meant as a resource for research on the immune response to SARS-CoV-2. The prospective study material was composed of cDNA or gDNA derived from T cells, B-cell-depleted T cells, or PBMCs. Sample metadata almost always included a de-identified subject ID, COVID-19 status, age in years and sex. The samples were drawn from the first 160 participants of the ongoing ImmuneRACE study and from about 1,200 subjects provided by 6 global collaborators. Deeply sampled blood TCRbeta repertoires from subjects exposed to, actively infected with, or recovered from COVID-19 were included in the dataset. What the research found in general, with its limitations: How much clinical and demographic metadata was included differed by source and by participant, and the metadata was provided uncurated.

TCRbeta CDR3 regions were amplified from genomic DNA by means of the immunoSEQ Assay, a bias-controlled multiplex PCR. In the original analysis: The number of nucleated cells in each sample was estimated by amplification of reference gene primers within the assay. To quantify the absolute abundance of each unique TCRbeta CDR3 rearrangement, sequence reads were collapsed and filtered. For each sample, productive Simpson clonality was calculated by taking the square root of Simpson's diversity index across productive rearrangements. Imported from immuneACCESS, the table was reduced by TCRdb to in-frame sequences with V and J called. These copies leave out some clones; in studies compared against another copy, an unresolved V gene accounts for under half, and the cause of the remainder is not known. V and J calls and clone size are copied from that table; D and trimming were computed from the DNA. Recorded for this sample are over 60,000 clones; about nine tenths of them occurred a single time. Roughly 1.2% of the sample belongs to the ten largest clones.

Each collaborating institution followed its own protocols to collect whole blood in K2EDTA tubes. For TCRbeta analysis, collaborators shipped samples in one of three forms: frozen whole blood, isolated PBMCs, or DNA extracted from either of those sample types. The sample was peripheral blood. The receptor's source is a man aged 55 to 70 with acute or convalescent COVID-19.

CDR3 reads: CASSLTWVGNEQFF. The sequenced DNA: TGTGCCAGCAGCTTAACGTGGGTCGGGAATGAGCAGTTCTTC. This chain is built from TRBV7-2 and TRBJ2-1; the D gene identity is not certain. CDR1 and CDR2 are read off the germline V gene as SGHTA and FQGNSA. V loses 2 bases, J loses 7 bases, and the germline ends lie 12 bases apart. From cysteine to phenylalanine, the CDR3 is 14 amino acids long. The entry retains the CDR3 DNA only, 42 bases that are in frame from base 1.